The 27 T cell receptor beta chains in this list originate from one sample, sequenced in a study of T cell responses to AZD1222 COVID-19 vaccine. Only in-frame clones appear in the TCRdb table, and some are missing; sequencing was by immunoSEQ multiplex PCR. The sample holds some 120,000 clones, approximately 88% seen once. Sequenced material: peripheral blood, taken on day 0 of AZD1222 vaccination. The source of these receptors is an adult in good health.

The genes are TRBV7-9 and TRBJ1-4; D is undetermined. This CDR3 spans 14 amino acids. Looked up from germline, CDR1 is SEHNR and CDR2 is FQNEAQ (reference sequence). V dropped 8 bases and J dropped 8 bases, with 18 bases sitting between them. The CDR3 DNA reads TGTGCCAGCGGATCACTGGACGCAGGCGAAAAACTGTTTTTT. This gives the protein CASGSLDAGEKLFF. The full variable domain, with the rest looked up from reference TRBV7-9 and TRBJ1-4, is DTGVSQNPRHKITKRGQNVTFRCDPISEHNRLYWYRQTLGQGPEFLTYFQNEAQLEKSRLLSDRFSAERPKGSFSTLEIQRTEQGDSAMYLCASGSLDAGEKLFFGSGTQLSVL.

This sequence joins TRBV7-8 and TRBJ1-5; no clear D gene. In germline, CDR1 is SGHVS, CDR2 FQNEAQ. This CDR3 has 12 amino acids. V was trimmed by 1 base and J by 5 bases, leaving 3 bases between them. In DNA, the CDR3 is TGTGCCAGCAGCTTAGATGATCAGCCCCAGCATTTT. It codes for CASSLDDQPQHF.

The V gene is TRBV24-1, the J gene TRBJ2-7, with TRBD1 matching over 8 bases. The CDR3 covers 16 residues. V was pared by 0 bases and J by 2 bases, with 5 bases of the junction left unmatched. CDR1 KGHDR and CDR2 SFDVKD come from the germline V gene. The DNA for the CDR3 is TGTGCCACCAGTGATTTGCGACAGGGGAAGCCCTACGAGCAGTACTTC. It specifies CATSDLRQGKPYEQYF.

This rearrangement joins TRBV3-1 (or the pseudogene TRBV3-2) to TRBJ1-1, with D possibly being TRBD1 (5 bases). The V and J ends lost 1 base and 5 bases respectively, with 14 bases between them. The CDR3 is 15 amino acids. Germline assignment: CDR1 LGHDT and CDR2 YNNKEL (reference sequence). This CDR3 reads CASSQVGRGSTEAFF. CDR3 in DNA: TGTGCCAGCAGCCAAGTCGGGAGGGGAAGTACTGAAGCTTTCTTT.

This clone has just a few counts. The rearrangement joins TRBV5-5 to TRBJ1-6, with 9 bases lining up with TRBD1. Germline CDR1 reads SGHKS; CDR2 reads YYEKEE (reference sequence). Trimming cost V 5 bases and J 9 bases; bases outside gene matches: 6. There are 14 residues in the CDR3. The CDR3: CASRRTGDGSPLHF. CDR3 DNA sequence: TGTGCCAGCAGGCGGACAGGGGACGGTTCACCCCTCCACTTT.

The rearrangement joins TRBV11-3 to TRBJ2-1; D is possibly TRBD2 (5 bases). Germline-derived CDR1 and CDR2 are SGHNT and YENEEA. Between the trimmed V and J ends, which lost 1 base and 4 bases, there was a span of 11 bases. The CDR3 has 15 residues. CDR3 coding DNA: TGTGCCAGCAGCTTAGGAGGGCGGGTATACAATGAGCAGTTCTTC. Protein sequence: CASSLGGRVYNEQFF.

This clone was seen more than once but under ten times. The rearrangement links TRBV18 to TRBJ1-2; D is unresolved. V dropped 3 bases and J dropped 5 bases, with 16 bases sitting between them. The length of the CDR3 is 15 residues. Germline loops: CDR1 KGHSH, CDR2 LQKENI. This CDR3 reads CASSPSAEVPYGYTF. The CDR3 DNA reads as TGTGCCAGCTCACCTTCGGCTGAGGTCCCTTATGGCTACACCTTC.

This chain joins TRBV9 and TRBJ1-2, with TRBD1 matching over 9 bases. Germline V lookup: CDR1 SGDLS, CDR2 YYNGEE. This CDR3 is 12 amino acids long. With 3 bases clipped from V and 6 bases from J, the junction kept 0 bases outside the gene matches. The CDR3 loop reads CASSGTGDGYTF. DNA for the CDR3: TGTGCCAGCAGCGGGACAGGGGATGGCTACACCTTC.

This sequence joins TRBV5-1 and TRBJ1-1; a weak D match, TRBD1 (6 bases). V dropped 6 bases and J dropped 1 base, with 10 bases sitting between them. Germline assignment: CDR1 SGHRS and CDR2 YFSETQ. This CDR3 comprises 13 residues. The CDR3 spells CASKPGENTEAFF. CDR3 in DNA: TGCGCCAGCAAGCCAGGGGAGAACACTGAAGCTTTCTTT.

The chain employs TRBV7-9 and TRBJ2-2; a possible D gene is TRBD2 (5 bases). This CDR3 spans 18 amino acids. V was pared by 6 bases and J by 5 bases, with 25 bases between. The germline gives CDR1 SEHNR, CDR2 FQNEAQ (reference sequence). The CDR3 DNA follows: TGTGCCAGCAGGAAAACTAGTCTCGCGGTGGTAGGGACCGGGGAGCTGTTTTTT. Protein: CASRKTSLAVVGTGELFF.

With regard to this clone: Other DNA sequences from this sample encode an identical CDR3 as well. The rearrangement uses TRBV7-9 and TRBJ1-2; TRBD1 matches 9 bases. Germline CDR1 SEHNR, CDR2 FQNEAQ (reference sequence). CDR3 length equals 14 residues. J lost 5 bases, V lost 1 base, and 2 bases had no gene match. The CDR3 protein is CASSLEQGAYGYTF. The CDR3 nucleotides are TGTGCCAGCAGCTTAGAACAGGGGGCATATGGCTACACCTTC.

The J gene is TRBJ1-5, the V gene TRBV18, with a possible D match to TRBD1 (5 bases). CDR1 and CDR2 (germline): KGHSH, LQKENI. CDR3 length: 14 residues. Deletions cut 6 bases from V and 3 bases from J, with 12 bases between. Here the CDR3 reads CASSPGGSNQPQHF. Here the CDR3 DNA reads TGTGCCAGCTCTCCCGGGGGTTCCAATCAGCCCCAGCATTTT.

The chain recombines TRBV7-3 with TRBJ2-3; D is tentatively TRBD1 or TRBD2 (6 bases each). V was clipped by 1 base and J by 4 bases, with 12 bases between them. The CDR3 length is 15 residues. CDR1 SGHTA and CDR2 FQGTGA come from the germline V gene. Here the CDR3 reads CASSLMGGGPDTQYF. CDR3 bases: TGTGCCAGCAGCTTAATGGGGGGCGGGCCAGATACGCAGTATTTT.

This rearrangement joins TRBV6-2 or TRBV6-3 to TRBJ2-7, with 13 positions matching TRBD2. V shed 2 bases, J shed 5 bases, and the junction held 3 bases outside the gene matches. Germline V CDR1 and CDR2: MNHEY, SVGEGT. This CDR3 comprises 15 residues. CDR3 sequence: CASSYRTSGSNEQYF. CDR3 DNA: TGTGCCAGCAGTTACCGGACTAGCGGGAGTAACGAGCAGTACTTC.

V and J are TRBV3-1 (or the pseudogene TRBV3-2) and TRBJ2-1; no firm D call. Trimming cost V 5 bases and J 6 bases, with 17 bases left between them. Germline-derived CDR1 and CDR2 are LGHDT and YNNKEL (reference sequence). This CDR3 contains 15 residues. Written as DNA, the CDR3 is TGTGCCAGCAGCTCCCCATTTACCCCCGTCAATGAGCAGTTCTTC. Its translation: CASSSPFTPVNEQFF.

This chain connects TRBV10-3 to TRBJ2-2; D unresolved. The V end was cut by 2 bases, the J end by 1 base, with 5 bases between. This CDR3 contains 14 residues. The germline V gene encodes CDR1 ENHRY and CDR2 SYGVKD. Here the CDR3 reads CAISETQNTGELFF. The CDR3 DNA reads TGTGCCATCAGTGAGACTCAGAACACCGGGGAGCTGTTTTTT.

The chain has TRBV11-2 and TRBJ2-7; D perhaps matches TRBD1 (5 bases). Germline V lookup: CDR1 SGHAT, CDR2 FQNNGV. The CDR3 runs 12 residues. V lost 2 bases to trimming and J lost 5 bases, with 7 bases between them. This chain's CDR3 is CASSLTGNEQYF. For the CDR3, the DNA is TGTGCCAGCAGCTTAACAGGAAACGAGCAGTACTTC.

The rearrangement links TRBV12-3 or TRBV12-4 to TRBJ1-1; D may be TRBD1 (5 bases). V lost 0 bases to trimming and J lost 4 bases, with 6 bases between them. The CDR3 is made up of 13 amino acids. The CDR3 bases are TGTGCCAGCAGTTTAGCACAGGTCACTGAAGCTTTCTTT. It encodes CASSLAQVTEAFF.

As concerns this clone: At the DNA level, this CDR3 is encoded by other sequences in the same sample as well. CDR3 amino acids: CASSRQGYGYTF. The CDR3 region has the DNA TGTGCCAGCAGCCGACAGGGCTATGGCTACACCTTC. This chain joins TRBV12-3 or TRBV12-4 and TRBJ1-2; 7 bases are shared with TRBD1. The CDR3 has 12 amino acids. V trimming: 6 bases; J trimming: 4 bases; junction bases outside the gene matches: 2.

The CDR3 nucleotides read TGTGCCAGTAGTGTGACCCTGACAGGGGGTGAGCAGTTCTTC. Translating gives CASSVTLTGGEQFF. The chain is built from TRBV19 and TRBJ2-1; 9 bases are a match to TRBD1. Trimming took 5 bases from V and 9 from J; bases not matched to a gene: 8. Germline V gives CDR1 LNHDA, CDR2 SQIVND (reference sequence). The CDR3 runs 14 residues. Combining the CDR3 with reference TRBV19 and TRBJ2-1 gives the whole variable domain DGGITQSPKYLFRKEGQNVTLSCEQNLNHDAMYWYRQDPGQGLRLIYYSQIVNDFQKGDIAEGYSVSREKKESFPLTVTSAQKNPTAFYLCASSVTLTGGEQFFGPGTRLTVL.

With respect to this clone: At the DNA level, this CDR3 is encoded by other sequences in the same sample as well. The chain combines TRBV11-2 with TRBJ1-5, with D uncertain. The length of the CDR3 is 14 residues. Germline assignment: CDR1 SGHAT and CDR2 FQNNGV. Trimming shortened V by 0 bases and J by 2 bases, and 5 bases separated the two germline ends. This CDR3 reads CASSLDPGNQPQHF. CDR3 nucleotide sequence: TGTGCCAGCAGCTTAGATCCTGGCAATCAGCCCCAGCATTTT.

This sequence joins TRBV6-5 and TRBJ1-2; D is perhaps TRBD1 (6 bases). Trimming shortened V by 7 bases and J by 2 bases, and 14 bases separated the two germline ends. The CDR3 is 14 amino acids. The germline CDR1 and CDR2 sequences are MNHEY and SVGAGI. CDR3 sequence reads: CASTKNQGNYGYTF. The CDR3 DNA reads as TGTGCCAGCACCAAAAATCAGGGGAACTATGGCTACACCTTC.

This chain uses TRBV5-1 with TRBJ2-5; 9 nucleotides match TRBD2. The CDR3 totals 15 residues. V was clipped by 3 bases and J by 6 bases; unmatched bases: 9. CDR1 is SGHRS, CDR2 YFSETQ, per germline. The CDR3 sequence is CASSSFAGGPKTQYF. The CDR3 bases are TGCGCCAGCAGCTCCTTTGCGGGGGGGCCGAAGACCCAGTACTTC.

This clone was observed a handful of times. V usage is TRBV12-5 and J usage is TRBJ2-7; possibly TRBD1 or TRBD2 for D (5 bases each). Germline CDR1 LGHNT, CDR2 FRNRAP. There are 14 residues in the CDR3. Trimming stripped 5 bases from V and 5 bases from J, with 16 bases between. The CDR3 nucleotides read TGTGCTAGTGGTCCGGGGCAGGGCAACAACGAGCAGTACTTC. Its translation: CASGPGQGNNEQYF.

The chain links TRBV5-1 to TRBJ2-7; the match to TRBD1 covers 7 bases. The CDR3 covers 15 residues. Losses at the gene ends were 1 base for V and 0 bases for J; bases not matched to a gene: 4. From germline, CDR1 is SGHRS and CDR2 YFSETQ. Here the CDR3 reads CASSLTGASSYEQYF. CDR3 DNA sequence: TGCGCCAGCAGCTTGACAGGGGCCAGCTCCTACGAGCAGTACTTC.

This clone appeared a single time. The DNA of the CDR3 is TGCGCCAGCAGCCTAGGGGGACAGGGGGCCGGTGAAAAACTGTTTTTT. This translates into CASSLGGQGAGEKLFF. This chain connects TRBV5-1 to TRBJ1-4, with 12 nucleotides matching TRBD1. Germline V CDR1 and CDR2: SGHRS, YFSETQ. This CDR3 comprises 16 residues. After removal of 4 bases from V and 7 bases from J, the junction contained 8 bases not matched to a gene.

Comments on this clone: Other DNA sequences in this specimen translate into the identical CDR3. CDR3 in DNA: TGTGCCAGCTCCACGGGCGGTTCAACTAACTATGGCTACACCTTC. As protein: CASSTGGSTNYGYTF. The chain is built from TRBV19 and TRBJ1-2; no definite D call. The CDR3 runs 15 residues. CDR1 LNHDA and CDR2 SQIVND come from the germline V gene (reference sequence). V dropped 9 bases and J dropped 0 bases, with 17 bases sitting between them.